Included here is one T cell receptor beta chain sequence, with context. These data are taken from a study of control samples from healthy donors and cancer patients. Trimming took off 2 bases at V and 4 bases at J, with 12 bases between the two ends. Germline V gives CDR1 GTSNPN, CDR2 SVGIG (reference sequence). This CDR3 spans 14 amino acids. Sequenced by immunoSEQ multiplex PCR; TCRdb stores in-frame clones only, minus some. The sample yields 400,000 to 500,000 clones, around 90% seen once. This clonotype was sampled from a man aged 40-50 years with head and neck cancer. This chain links TRBV30 with TRBJ2-1; TRBD1 or TRBD2 may be the D gene (5 bases each). Source material: PBMCs. This CDR3 is CAWSFRDGYNEQFF. Written as DNA, the CDR3 is TGTGCCTGGAGTTTCCGGGACGGGTACAATGAGCAGTTCTTC.